A selection of T cell receptor beta chains follows, all from one sample in a study of T cells in localized non-small cell lung cancer. The assay was immunoSEQ multiplex PCR, and TCRdb's table has in-frame clones only and misses some. The sample has about 33,000 clones, 92% seen once. This specimen was peripheral blood, taken before any cancer treatment. Source of these receptors: a female donor of 60 years or more with stage I lung adenocarcinoma. The conserved cysteine and the conserved F or W are not part of the CDR3 here.

v_gene	j_gene	CDR3aa
TRBV6-1	TRBJ2-7	ASSLPPPREQY
TRBV6-1	TRBJ2-3	ASRSSGSTDTQY
TRBV5-1	TRBJ1-6	ASSSRGTYNSPLH
TRBV5-1	TRBJ1-1	ASSLTQMNTEAF
TRBV4-1	TRBJ2-6	ASSQEGAGANVLT
TRBV10-2	TRBJ2-7	ASSESRQYEQY
TRBV7-2	TRBJ2-7	ASSLGADPYEQY
TRBV7-9	TRBJ1-1	ASSDRAMNTEAF
TRBV19	TRBJ1-1	ASSMGAGTEAF
TRBV4-1	TRBJ2-2	ASSLSRGGAKTGELF
TRBV10-3	TRBJ1-2	AISDQGSGYT
TRBV5-4	TRBJ2-5	ASSFPGETQY